Below, 8 T cell receptor beta chains from the same sample are listed, as sequenced in a study of molecular identifiers for immune sequencing clone quantification. One entry per CDR3 protein, called by TCRdb with MiXCR from the PCR reads. The sample records some 41,000 distinct CDR3 sequences, roughly 24% being singletons. The sample was naive CD8+ T cells from blood, with Jurkat cell RNA spiked in. Specified subset: FACS-sorted CD8+CD4-CCR7+CD45RA+ naive T cells. These receptor sequences come from a human donor in good health. Some libraries in this study had Jurkat cell RNA spiked in.

CDR3 protein: CASSIRPPGQEPYEQYF. DNA of the CDR3: TGTGCCAGCAGCATTAGGCCCCCGGGACAGGAGCCCTACGAGCAGTACTTC. The chain combines TRBV28 with TRBJ2-7; TRBD1 matches at 8 bases. This CDR3 comprises 17 residues. Germline-derived CDR1 and CDR2 are MDHEN and SYDVKM. V lost 6 bases and J lost 2; bases outside the gene matches: 15.

With respect to this clonotype: A read error may produce the germline difference seen at one junction end. The chain uses TRBV4-3 and TRBJ2-5; D possibly matches TRBD1 or TRBD2 (5 bases each). Germline V CDR1 and CDR2: LGHNA, YSLEER. The CDR3 sequence is 17 residues long. As DNA, the CDR3 is TGCGCCAGCAGCCCAGGGCCCATGCAGCGGCTGCAAGAGCCCCAGTACTTC. Translating it yields CASSPGPMQRLQEPQYF.

This clonotype turned up a few times. This chain joins TRBV4-1 and TRBJ2-1; perhaps TRBD2 as D (6 bases). Germline V gene data show CDR1 as MGHRA and CDR2 as YSYEKL. The CDR3 covers 16 residues. Between the trimmed V and J ends, which lost 3 bases and 3 bases, there was a span of 15 bases. DNA of the CDR3: TGCGCCAGCAGCCATACGCGTCGCGGGGTCTACAATGAGCAGTTCTTC. Amino acid sequence: CASSHTRRGVYNEQFF.

This clonotype appeared many times. This chain connects TRBV5-6 to TRBJ2-7, with no clear D. Trimming left V 0 bases short and J 6 bases short, with 4 bases between. Germline loops: CDR1 SGHDT, CDR2 YYEEEE. This CDR3 region has 11 residues. For the CDR3, the DNA is TGTGCCAGCAGCTTGGGACCCGAGCAGTACTTC. Protein product: CASSLGPEQYF.

The chain is built from TRBV2 and TRBJ2-7; the D is unclear. From germline, CDR1 is SNHLY and CDR2 FYNNEI. The length of the CDR3 is 14 residues. Trimming removed 5 bases from V and 0 bases from J, with 11 bases in between. DNA of the CDR3: TGTGCCAGCAGTTTTTATCAGGACTCCTACGAGCAGTACTTC. It codes for CASSFYQDSYEQYF.

This clonotype was detected only a few times. A much larger clone lies a single base off, so this may be a read error. This chain links TRBV4-1 with TRBJ2-7; D not resolved. Germline CDR1 reads MGHRA; CDR2 reads YSYEKL. The CDR3 spans 14 residues. CDR3 sequence: CASGQEGPVYEQYF. The CDR3 DNA reads TGCGCCAGCGGCCAAGAAGGTCCGGTTTACGAGCAGTACTTC.

J is TRBJ2-2 and V is TRBV7-8; 9 bases align to TRBD1. Germline values: CDR1 SGHVS, CDR2 FQNEAQ. The CDR3 is 21 residues long. V shed 4 bases, J shed 1 base, and the junction held 19 bases outside the gene matches. The CDR3 loop reads CASSWPGDRDPKRQNTGELFF. The CDR3 coding sequence is TGTGCCAGCAGCTGGCCCGGGGACAGGGATCCCAAAAGACAGAACACCGGGGAGCTGTTTTTT.

There are a few counts of this clonotype. The V call is TRBV27, the J call TRBJ2-7; 13 bases map to TRBD2. Germline V gene lookup returns CDR1 MNHEY and CDR2 SMNVEV (reference sequence). V shed 6 bases and J 4 bases; nucleotides not matched to a gene: 3. The CDR3 contains 14 residues. The CDR3 DNA reads TGTGCCAGCAGATGGACTAGCGGGAGTTACGAGCAGTACTTC. Amino acid sequence: CASRWTSGSYEQYF.